The T cell receptor beta chain described here comes from a study of T cell responses to AZD1222 COVID-19 vaccine. Germline-derived CDR1 and CDR2 are SEHNR and FQNEAQ (reference sequence). The CDR3 contains 12 residues. V dropped 4 bases and J dropped 11 bases, with 9 bases sitting between them. Both about-4-week and about-12-week second-dose recipients were combined. This clone was recorded a few times. The antigen remains unidentified. Notes on the study in general: The repertoires were collected only after the peak T cell response. Clonal diversity was possibly underestimated, and white British individuals and females predominated among donors. Spike was spanned by vaccine-associated CD4 TCRs, with dominance at 160-218 and 743-854.

Repertoires were generated with immunoSEQ multiplex PCR, while TCRdb's copy carries only in-frame clones and drops some. The data contain approximately 150,000 clones, around nine tenths of them seen just once; the ten biggest clones take up 0.95% to 1.1%. The rearrangement uses TRBV7-9 and TRBJ1-6; D is uncertain. The sequences come from peripheral blood, collected 28 days after the second AZD1222 dose. This receptor was taken from an adult who received the AZD1222 COVID-19 vaccine. Here the CDR3 reads CASSSENPPLHF. The DNA of the CDR3 is TGTGCCAGCAGCTCGGAAAATCCACCCCTCCACTTT. Looking up the rest from reference TRBV7-9 and TRBJ1-6 gives the full variable domain: DTGVSQNPRHKITKRGQNVTFRCDPISEHNRLYWYRQTLGQGPEFLTYFQNEAQLEKSRLLSDRFSAERPKGSFSTLEIQRTEQGDSAMYLCASSSENPPLHFGNGTRLTVT.